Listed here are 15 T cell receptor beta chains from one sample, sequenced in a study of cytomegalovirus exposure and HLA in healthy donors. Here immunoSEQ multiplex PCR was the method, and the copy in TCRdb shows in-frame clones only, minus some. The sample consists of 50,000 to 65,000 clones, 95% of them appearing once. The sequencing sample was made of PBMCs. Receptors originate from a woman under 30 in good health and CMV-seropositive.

This chain's CDR3 is CASSLWPGNQPQHF. The CDR3 nucleotides read TGTGCCAGCAGCTTATGGCCAGGGAATCAGCCCCAGCATTTT. This sequence joins TRBV7-6 and TRBJ1-5; possible D gene TRBD1, 5 bases. This CDR3 has 14 amino acids. Between the trimmed V and J ends, which lost 2 bases and 4 bases, there was a span of 9 bases. The germline CDR1 and CDR2 sequences are SGHVS and FNYEAQ.

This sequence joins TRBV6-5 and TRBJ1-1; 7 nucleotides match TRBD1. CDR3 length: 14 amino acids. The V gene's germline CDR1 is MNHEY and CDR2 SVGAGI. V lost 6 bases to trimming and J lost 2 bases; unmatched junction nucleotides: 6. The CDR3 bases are TGTGCCAGCAGAAGGGACAGTCCAAACACTGAAGCTTTCTTT. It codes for CASRRDSPNTEAFF.

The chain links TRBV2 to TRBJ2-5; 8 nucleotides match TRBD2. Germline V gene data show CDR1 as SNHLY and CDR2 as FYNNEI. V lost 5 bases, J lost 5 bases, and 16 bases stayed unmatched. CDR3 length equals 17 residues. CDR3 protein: CASSFGGGGGLAETQYF. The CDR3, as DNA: TGTGCCAGCAGTTTCGGTGGGGGCGGGGGGTTGGCGGAGACCCAGTACTTC.

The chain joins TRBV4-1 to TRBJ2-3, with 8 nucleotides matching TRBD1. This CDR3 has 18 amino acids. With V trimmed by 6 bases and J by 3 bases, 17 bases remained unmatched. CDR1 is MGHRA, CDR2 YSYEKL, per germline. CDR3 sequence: CASSRRTFDRGGTDTQYF. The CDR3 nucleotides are TGCGCCAGCAGTCGAAGAACCTTTGACAGGGGAGGAACAGATACGCAGTATTTT.

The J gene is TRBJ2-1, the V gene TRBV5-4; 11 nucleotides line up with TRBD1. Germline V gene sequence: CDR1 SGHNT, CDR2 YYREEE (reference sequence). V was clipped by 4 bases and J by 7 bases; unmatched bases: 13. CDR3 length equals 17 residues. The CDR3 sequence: CASSVSRGTGGRNEQFF. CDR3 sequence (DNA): TGTGCCAGCAGCGTATCCCGGGGGACAGGGGGGCGGAATGAGCAGTTCTTC.

CDR3 region: CASSTGRSGNTIYF. CDR3 coding DNA: TGTGCCAGCTCAACAGGCCGCTCTGGAAACACCATATATTTT. V is TRBV18 and J is TRBJ1-3, with D possibly TRBD1 on 5 matching bases. CDR1 KGHSH and CDR2 LQKENI come from the germline V gene. V gave up 5 bases and J gave up 0 bases, with 8 bases separating them. The CDR3 extends over 14 amino acids.

The CDR3 protein is CAWDGQPNTEAFF. CDR3 sequence (DNA): TGTGCCTGGGACGGACAGCCGAACACTGAAGCTTTCTTT. The rearrangement uses TRBV30 and TRBJ1-1, with a possible D match to TRBD1 (6 bases). The V end was cut by 5 bases, the J end by 1 base, with 11 bases between. This CDR3 comprises 13 residues. Germline assignment: CDR1 GTSNPN and CDR2 SVGIG (reference sequence).

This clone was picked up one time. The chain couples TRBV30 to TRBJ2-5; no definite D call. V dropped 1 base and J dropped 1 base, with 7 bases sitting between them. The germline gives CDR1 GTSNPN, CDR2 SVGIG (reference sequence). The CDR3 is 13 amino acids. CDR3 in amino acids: CAWSASGQETQYF. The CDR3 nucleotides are TGTGCCTGGAGTGCATCGGGCCAAGAGACCCAGTACTTC.

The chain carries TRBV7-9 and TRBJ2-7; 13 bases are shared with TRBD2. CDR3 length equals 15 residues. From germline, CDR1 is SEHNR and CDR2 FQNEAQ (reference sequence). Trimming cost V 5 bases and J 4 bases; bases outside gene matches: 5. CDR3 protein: CASSPGLAGVYEQYF. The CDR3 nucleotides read TGTGCCAGCAGCCCAGGACTAGCGGGAGTGTACGAGCAGTACTTC.

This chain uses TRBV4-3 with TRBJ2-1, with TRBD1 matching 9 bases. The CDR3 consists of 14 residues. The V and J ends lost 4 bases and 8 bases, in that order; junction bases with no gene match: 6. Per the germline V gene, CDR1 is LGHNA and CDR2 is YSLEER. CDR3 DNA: TGCGCCAGCAGCCCCCAGACAGGGGGGGATGAGCAGTTCTTC. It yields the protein CASSPQTGGDEQFF.

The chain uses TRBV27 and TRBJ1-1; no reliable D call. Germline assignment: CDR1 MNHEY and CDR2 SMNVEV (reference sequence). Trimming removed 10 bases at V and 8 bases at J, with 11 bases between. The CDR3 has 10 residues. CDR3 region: CATSAAEAFF. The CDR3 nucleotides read TGTGCCACGTCGGCGGCCGAAGCTTTCTTT.

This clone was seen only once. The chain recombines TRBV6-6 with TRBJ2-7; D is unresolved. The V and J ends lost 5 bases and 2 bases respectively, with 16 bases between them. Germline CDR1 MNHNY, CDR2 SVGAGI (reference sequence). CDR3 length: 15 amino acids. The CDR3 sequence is CASSIRLGPTYEQYF. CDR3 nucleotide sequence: TGTGCCAGCAGTATCAGGTTGGGTCCCACCTACGAGCAGTACTTC.

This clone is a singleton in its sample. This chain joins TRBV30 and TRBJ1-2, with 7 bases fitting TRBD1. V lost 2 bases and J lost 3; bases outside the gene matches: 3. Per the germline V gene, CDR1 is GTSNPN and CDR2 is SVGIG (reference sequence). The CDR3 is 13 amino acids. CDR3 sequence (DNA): TGTGCCTGGAGTCACGACAGGGACTATGGCTACACCTTC. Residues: CAWSHDRDYGYTF.

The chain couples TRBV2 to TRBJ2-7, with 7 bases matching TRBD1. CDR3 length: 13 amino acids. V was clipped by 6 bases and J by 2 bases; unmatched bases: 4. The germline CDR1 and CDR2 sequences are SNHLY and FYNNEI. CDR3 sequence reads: CASSDRAAYEQYF. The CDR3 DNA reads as TGTGCCAGCAGCGACAGGGCAGCCTACGAGCAGTACTTC.

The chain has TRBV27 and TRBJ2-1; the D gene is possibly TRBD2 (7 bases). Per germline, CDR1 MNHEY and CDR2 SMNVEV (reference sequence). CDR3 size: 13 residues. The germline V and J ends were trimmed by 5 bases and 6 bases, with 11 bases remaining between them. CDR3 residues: CASSRGAVNEQFF. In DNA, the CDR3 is TGTGCCAGCAGTCGGGGGGCAGTCAATGAGCAGTTCTTC.